The 17 T cell receptor beta chains presented below share a single source sample, sequenced in a study of cytomegalovirus exposure and HLA in healthy donors. Method: immunoSEQ multiplex PCR; TCRdb's copy keeps in-frame clones and lacks some. The sample consists of about 56,000 clones, 93% of them appearing once. The sequencing sample was made of PBMCs. These receptors originate from a woman aged 18-35 years in good health and CMV-seropositive.

The J gene is TRBJ2-7, the V gene TRBV10-2, with 8 bases identical to TRBD1. This CDR3 spans 15 amino acids. Germline V gene lookup returns CDR1 WSHSY and CDR2 SAAADI. J lost 2 bases, V lost 6 bases, and 9 bases had no gene match. This CDR3 is CASRQRQGFTYEQYF. The DNA for the CDR3 is TGCGCCAGCAGACAGCGACAGGGGTTTACCTACGAGCAGTACTTC.

This clone turned up a few times. The chain carries TRBV7-8 and TRBJ2-1; TRBD1 might be the D (6 bases). This CDR3 contains 15 residues. Per the germline V gene, CDR1 is SGHVS and CDR2 is FQNEAQ. The ends were cut back, 3 bases at V and 3 bases at J, with 12 bases in the middle. The CDR3 loop reads CASSLTGTNYNEQFF. The CDR3 DNA sequence: TGTGCCAGCAGCTTGACCGGGACAAACTACAATGAGCAGTTCTTC.

The chain uses TRBV28 and TRBJ1-5, with D unresolved. CDR1 and CDR2 (germline): MDHEN, SYDVKM. V shed 0 bases and J shed 0 bases, with 9 bases lying between them. The CDR3 is made up of 16 amino acids. The CDR3 coding sequence is TGTGCCAGCAGTTTATGGGGCACCTCTAGCAATCAGCCCCAGCATTTT. Its protein is CASSLWGTSSNQPQHF.

V gene TRBV7-2 combines with J gene TRBJ2-7, with 14 bases lining up with TRBD2. V lost 5 bases, J lost 6 bases, and 3 bases stayed unmatched. Per germline, CDR1 SGHTA and CDR2 FQGNSA. CDR3 length: 14 amino acids. In nucleotides, the CDR3 is TGTGCCAGCAGCCAGGGACTAGCGGGGGTCGAGCAGTACTTC. Encoded protein: CASSQGLAGVEQYF.

This rearrangement joins TRBV29-1 to TRBJ2-5; 8 bases match TRBD2. The CDR3 has 16 residues. In germline, CDR1 is SQVTM, CDR2 ANQGSEA. Germline trimming cut 7 bases from V and 5 bases from J; bases unmatched to any gene: 18. CDR3 region: CSAYWYQPSGPETQYF. CDR3 bases: TGCAGCGCCTACTGGTACCAACCTAGCGGGCCGGAGACCCAGTACTTC. Full variable domain (remainder filled in from reference TRBV29-1 and TRBJ2-5): SAVISQKPSRDICQRGTSLTIQCQVDSQVTMMFWYRQQPGQSLTLIATANQGSEATYESGFVIDKFPISRPNLTFSTLTVSNMSPEDSSIYLCSAYWYQPSGPETQYFGPGTRLLVL.

The chain links TRBV30 to TRBJ1-4; 7 bases are shared with TRBD1. Germline loops: CDR1 GTSNPN, CDR2 SVGIG (reference sequence). This CDR3 region has 12 residues. J lost 10 bases, V lost 2 bases, and 4 bases had no gene match. As DNA, the CDR3 is TGTGCCTGGAGTCGGGACAGAGGAAAACTGTTTTTT. Protein product: CAWSRDRGKLFF. Full variable domain (rest looked up from reference TRBV30 and TRBJ1-4): SQTIHQWPATLVQPVGSPLSLECTVEGTSNPNLYWYRQAAGRGLQLLFYSVGIGQISSEVPQNLSASRPQDRQFILSSKKLLLSDSGFYLCAWSRDRGKLFFGSGTQLSVL.

The chain employs TRBV19 and TRBJ2-2; D possibly corresponds to TRBD2 (5 bases). The CDR3 is 13 residues long. V lost 11 bases and J lost 5, with 15 bases in between. CDR1 is LNHDA and CDR2 is SQIVND in the germline V gene (reference sequence). The CDR3 region is CASWLAGTGELFF. The CDR3 region has the DNA TGTGCCTCGTGGCTAGCCGGAACCGGGGAGCTGTTTTTT.

The chain recombines TRBV29-1 with TRBJ2-1; 7 nucleotides align to TRBD2. CDR3 size: 13 residues. In germline, CDR1 is SQVTM, CDR2 ANQGSEA. V shed 7 bases, J shed 0 bases, and the junction held 3 bases outside the gene matches. The CDR3 protein is CSASGGSYNEQFF. CDR3 in DNA: TGCAGCGCTTCGGGGGGCTCCTACAATGAGCAGTTCTTC.

The chain joins TRBV5-6 to TRBJ2-6; 11 bases fit TRBD1. CDR1 is SGHDT, CDR2 YYEEEE, per germline. J lost 1 base, V lost 2 bases, and 5 bases had no gene match. The CDR3 consists of 18 residues. CDR3 residues: CASSFRTGGRSGANVLTF. The DNA for the CDR3 is TGTGCCAGCAGCTTCAGGACAGGGGGCAGGTCTGGGGCCAACGTCCTGACTTTC.

V usage is TRBV6-5 and J usage is TRBJ2-3; 7 nucleotides agree with TRBD2. CDR3 length equals 14 residues. Unmatched junction bases numbered 9, after V lost 3 bases and J lost 9 bases. Germline CDR1 MNHEY, CDR2 SVGAGI. Here the CDR3 reads CASSYEAAGGTQYF. CDR3 nucleotides: TGTGCCAGCAGTTATGAAGCGGCCGGGGGGACGCAGTATTTT.

In its sample, this clone was seen once. The J gene is TRBJ1-5, the V gene TRBV6-5, with D tentatively TRBD1 (6 bases). Germline values: CDR1 MNHEY, CDR2 SVGAGI. V was cut by 6 bases and J by 3 bases, with 15 bases left in between. This CDR3 has 15 residues. The DNA of the CDR3 is TGTGCCAGCAGATGGACAGACCACACCAATCAGCCCCAGCATTTT. Encoded protein: CASRWTDHTNQPQHF.

This chain uses TRBV27 with TRBJ2-1, with unresolved D. This CDR3 region has 16 residues. Germline V gene sequence: CDR1 MNHEY, CDR2 SMNVEV (reference sequence). The V and J ends lost 5 bases and 6 bases respectively, with 20 bases between them. The CDR3 loop reads CASSRKERGKGNEQFF. The CDR3 coding sequence is TGTGCCAGCAGTCGAAAAGAGCGAGGTAAAGGCAATGAGCAGTTCTTC.

This chain connects TRBV4-3 to TRBJ2-3; D unclear. This CDR3 comprises 17 residues. Germline V gene lookup returns CDR1 LGHNA and CDR2 YSLEER. The V gene lost 6 bases and the J gene lost 2 bases, with 21 bases spanning the gap. This chain's CDR3 is CASSQLYVGSDTDTQYF. The CDR3 nucleotides read TGCGCCAGCAGTCAATTATATGTCGGTTCCGACACAGATACGCAGTATTTT.

This sequence joins TRBV11-1 and TRBJ2-7; 9 bases fit TRBD2. The CDR3 is made up of 13 amino acids. Per germline, CDR1 SGHAT and CDR2 FQDESV (reference sequence). With V trimmed by 3 bases and J by 4 bases, 1 base remained unmatched. The CDR3 loop reads CASSFSGGYEQYF. CDR3 bases: TGTGCCAGCAGCTTTAGCGGGGGTTACGAGCAGTACTTC.

In nucleotides, the CDR3 is TGTGCCAGCAGCTTAGGTAGCACCAAGCAGTTCTTC. Protein: CASSLGSTKQFF. The chain employs TRBV7-9 and TRBJ2-1; D unclear. The CDR3 loop spans 12 amino acids. Germline V gene lookup returns CDR1 SEHNR and CDR2 FQNEAQ (reference sequence). Trimming pared 1 base from V and 11 bases from J, leaving 9 bases between. Based on the CDR3 plus reference TRBV7-9 and TRBJ2-1, the full variable domain is DTGVSQNPRHKITKRGQNVTFRCDPISEHNRLYWYRQTLGQGPEFLTYFQNEAQLEKSRLLSDRFSAERPKGSFSTLEIQRTEQGDSAMYLCASSLGSTKQFFGPGTRLTVL.

V and J are TRBV5-6 and TRBJ2-1; 8 nucleotides align to TRBD1. V dropped 1 base and J dropped 4; count of bases not matched to a gene: 4. CDR1 is SGHDT and CDR2 is YYEEEE in the germline V gene. The CDR3 sequence is 15 residues long. As DNA, the CDR3 is TGTGCCAGCAGCTTGCAGGGGGCGCCGTACAATGAGCAGTTCTTC. Amino acid sequence: CASSLQGAPYNEQFF. Variable domain in full (rest from reference TRBV5-6 and TRBJ2-1): DAGVTQSPTHLIKTRGQQVTLRCSPKSGHDTVSWYQQALGQGPQFIFQYYEEEERQRGNFPDRFSGHQFPNYSSELNVNALLLGDSALYLCASSLQGAPYNEQFFGPGTRLTVL.

The J gene is TRBJ1-1, the V gene TRBV19, with D possibly TRBD1 on 5 matching bases. Germline assignment: CDR1 LNHDA and CDR2 SQIVND (reference sequence). The germline V and J ends were trimmed by 4 bases and 1 base, with 7 bases remaining between them. This CDR3 is 13 amino acids long. The CDR3 DNA sequence: TGTGCCAGTAGTAGGACACAGAACACTGAAGCTTTCTTT. Protein: CASSRTQNTEAFF.